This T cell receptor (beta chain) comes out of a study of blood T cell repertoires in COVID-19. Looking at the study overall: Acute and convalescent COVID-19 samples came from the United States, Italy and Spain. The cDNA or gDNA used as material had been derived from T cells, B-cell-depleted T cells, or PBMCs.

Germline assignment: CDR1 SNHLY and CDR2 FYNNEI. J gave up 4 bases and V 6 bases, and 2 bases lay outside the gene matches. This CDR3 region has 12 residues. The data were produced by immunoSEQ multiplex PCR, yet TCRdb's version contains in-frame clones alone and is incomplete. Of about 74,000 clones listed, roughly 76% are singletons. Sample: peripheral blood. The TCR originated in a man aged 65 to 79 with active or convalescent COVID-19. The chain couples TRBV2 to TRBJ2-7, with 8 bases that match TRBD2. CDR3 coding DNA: TGTGCCAGCAGGGGACTAGTTTACGAGCAGTACTTC. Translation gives CASRGLVYEQYF. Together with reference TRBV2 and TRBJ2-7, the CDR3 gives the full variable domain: EPEVTQTPSHQVTQMGQEVILRCVPISNHLYFYWYRQILGQKVEFLVSFYNNEISEKSEIFDDQFSVERPDGSNFTLKIRSTKLEDSAMYFCASRGLVYEQYFGPGTRLTVT.